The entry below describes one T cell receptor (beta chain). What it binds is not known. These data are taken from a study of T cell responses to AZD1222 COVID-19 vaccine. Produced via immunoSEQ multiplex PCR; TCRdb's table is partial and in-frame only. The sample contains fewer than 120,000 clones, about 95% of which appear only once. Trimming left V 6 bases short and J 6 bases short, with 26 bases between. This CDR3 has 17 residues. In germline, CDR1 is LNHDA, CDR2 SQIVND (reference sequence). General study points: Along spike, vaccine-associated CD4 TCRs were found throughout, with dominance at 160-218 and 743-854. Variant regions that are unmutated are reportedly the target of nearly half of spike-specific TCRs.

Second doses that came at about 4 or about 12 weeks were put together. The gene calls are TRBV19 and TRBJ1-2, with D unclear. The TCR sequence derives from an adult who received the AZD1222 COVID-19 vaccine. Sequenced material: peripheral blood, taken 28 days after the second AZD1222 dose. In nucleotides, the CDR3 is TGTGCCAGTAGGTCCGGGTGGTCTGGGGTTAAGGAAAATGGCTACACCTTC. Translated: CASRSGWSGVKENGYTF.